The T cell receptor (beta chain) described here comes from a study of blood T cells in healthy people across ages. The authors ran a second PCR of roughly 6 to 12 cycles using a sample-barcoded 5' primer and a J-beta primer mix. MiXCR was run by TCRdb on the 5' RACE reads, yielding one entry per CDR3 protein. The profile covers hundreds of thousands of distinct CDR3 sequences, with 44% appearing a single time and approximately 20% taken by the ten largest. The CDR3 runs to 14 residues. Germline CDR1 is ENHRY and CDR2 is SYGVKD. V lost 2 bases to trimming and J lost 4 bases; unmatched junction nucleotides: 1. This clonotype has more than one count but fewer than ten.

The TCR was taken from a man between 60 and 70 years old in good health. The sample was blood. The rearrangement uses TRBV10-3 and TRBJ2-7, with 11 nucleotides matching TRBD1. The CDR3 coding sequence is TGTGCCATCAGTGAGGGGACAGGGGGTTACGAGCAGTACTTC. Encoded protein: CAISEGTGGYEQYF.